Below, 31 T cell receptor beta chains from the same sample are listed, as sequenced in a study of T cell responses to AZD1222 COVID-19 vaccine (dated by TCRdb to the early 2020s). What this sample's time point label stands for: about 28 days (+/-7) after the second vaccine dose. Libraries were made using the immunoSEQ multiplex PCR assay. The clones in this table, taken by TCRdb from immuneACCESS, are in-frame only. Not every clone is retained; where verified, under half of the shortfall comes from an unresolved V gene, and the cause of the rest is unknown. This sample lists about 42,000 clones; approximately 88% were detected once. Jointly, the top ten make up approximately 25% of the sample. Specimen: peripheral blood, collected 28 days after the second AZD1222 dose. The receptors originated from an adult who received the AZD1222 COVID-19 vaccine.

The rearrangement uses TRBV10-3 and TRBJ1-1, with D possibly TRBD1 on 6 matching bases. The V end lost 8 bases, the J end lost 3 bases, and 16 bases lay between the germline ends. CDR3 length equals 14 residues. Germline V lookup: CDR1 ENHRY, CDR2 SYGVKD. The CDR3, as DNA: TGTGCCATCGGCCGAGGGGGGGGAGACACTGAAGCTTTCTTT. Translation: CAIGRGGGDTEAFF.

The genes are TRBV10-3 and TRBJ1-2, with TRBD1 as a possible D gene (5 bases). Between the trimmed V and J ends, which lost 6 bases and 0 bases, there was a span of 14 bases. Germline CDR1 is ENHRY and CDR2 is SYGVKD. The length of the CDR3 is 15 residues. The CDR3 sequence: CAIRPTGGTNYGYTF. The CDR3, as DNA: TGTGCCATCAGGCCAACAGGTGGCACTAACTATGGCTACACCTTC.

This rearrangement joins TRBV27 to TRBJ2-3; 14 nucleotides agree with TRBD2. The CDR3 runs to 16 residues. CDR1 and CDR2 (germline): MNHEY, SMNVEV (reference sequence). Trimming at V came to 5 bases and at J to 2 bases, leaving 3 bases not matched to a gene. The CDR3 nucleotides are TGTGCCAGCAGTCTGGGACTAGCGGGAGTCACAGATACGCAGTATTTT. It codes for CASSLGLAGVTDTQYF.

The V gene is TRBV6-5, the J gene TRBJ2-7; 12 bases agree with TRBD2. V lost 2 bases to trimming and J lost 2 bases; unmatched junction nucleotides: 4. This CDR3 is built from 16 residues. CDR1 is MNHEY, CDR2 SVGAGI, per germline. In DNA form, the CDR3 reads TGTGCCAGCAGTTACAAGACTAGCGGGAGCCCCTACGAGCAGTACTTC. Amino acid sequence: CASSYKTSGSPYEQYF.

This chain uses TRBV6-5 with TRBJ2-4, with 9 bases matching TRBD1. The V segment lost 7 bases and the J segment 7 bases; nucleotides outside the gene matches: 11. This CDR3 contains 15 residues. From germline, CDR1 is MNHEY and CDR2 SVGAGI. The CDR3 sequence: CASTHPSTGGNIQYF. For the CDR3, the DNA is TGTGCCAGCACCCATCCCTCGACAGGGGGGAACATTCAGTACTTC.

The V gene is TRBV5-1, the J gene TRBJ2-2; weak D call: TRBD1 (5 bases). V gave up 2 bases and J gave up 2 bases, with 10 bases separating them. The CDR3 has 15 residues. CDR1 and CDR2 (germline): SGHRS, YFSETQ. In nucleotides, the CDR3 is TGCGCCAGCAGCTTAGCAGGGATTAACACCGGGGAGCTGTTTTTT. It translates to CASSLAGINTGELFF.

This clone was counted a single time. This sequence joins TRBV6-5 and TRBJ1-2; 8 bases map to TRBD1. With V trimmed by 2 bases and J by 4 bases, 6 bases remained unmatched. The CDR3 extends over 15 amino acids. The germline CDR1 and CDR2 sequences are MNHEY and SVGAGI. The CDR3 coding sequence is TGTGCCAGCAGTTACAGCAGGGGGCAGATCTATGGCTACACCTTC. It codes for CASSYSRGQIYGYTF.

In its sample, this clone was seen once. The chain recombines TRBV18 with TRBJ2-3, with 10 bases fitting TRBD2. Germline values: CDR1 KGHSH, CDR2 LQKENI. After removal of 4 bases from V and 5 bases from J, the junction contained 15 bases not matched to a gene. The CDR3 totals 18 residues. CDR3 region: CASSLTPLASGRQDTQYF. In DNA form, the CDR3 reads TGTGCCAGCTCACTCACTCCCTTGGCTAGCGGGAGACAAGATACGCAGTATTTT.

V is TRBV6-5 and J is TRBJ1-1; 8 nucleotides line up with TRBD1. Germline values: CDR1 MNHEY, CDR2 SVGAGI. The CDR3 is 12 amino acids. V was pared by 5 bases and J by 5 bases, with 1 base of the junction left unmatched. The CDR3 is CASSTGGTEAFF. CDR3 nucleotide sequence: TGTGCCAGCAGTACAGGGGGTACTGAAGCTTTCTTT.

This chain connects TRBV6-6 to TRBJ1-4; 9 bases align to TRBD1. In germline, CDR1 is MNHNY, CDR2 SVGAGI (reference sequence). The CDR3 runs to 17 residues. Trimming took 5 bases from V and 2 from J; bases not matched to a gene: 9. CDR3 nucleotide sequence: TGTGCCAGCAGTCCGGGACAGGGTTTCGGGACTAATGAAAAACTGTTTTTT. Residues: CASSPGQGFGTNEKLFF.

The V call is TRBV5-1, the J call TRBJ1-5; D not resolved. Trimming shortened V by 5 bases and J by 1 base, and 13 bases separated the two germline ends. Germline V gene lookup returns CDR1 SGHRS and CDR2 YFSETQ. The CDR3 loop spans 15 amino acids. The CDR3, as DNA: TGCGCCAGCAGGAGACGGCCAGAGAGCAATCAGCCCCAGCATTTT. Translated: CASRRRPESNQPQHF.

The chain employs TRBV30 and TRBJ2-7; no firm D call. The ends were cut back, 2 bases at V and 4 bases at J, with 15 bases in the middle. CDR1 is GTSNPN, CDR2 SVGIG, per germline (reference sequence). The CDR3 loop spans 14 amino acids. The CDR3 coding sequence is TGTGCCTGGAGTCCCCCCACGACCCTGTACGAGCAGTACTTC. The encoded protein is CAWSPPTTLYEQYF.

The chain recombines TRBV2 with TRBJ2-3; D remains ambiguous. Between the trimmed V and J ends, which lost 7 bases and 1 base, there was a span of 6 bases. Per the germline V gene, CDR1 is SNHLY and CDR2 is FYNNEI. There are 12 residues in the CDR3. CDR3 bases: TGTGCCAGCAACGCAGGCACAGATACGCAGTATTTT. Amino acids: CASNAGTDTQYF. Full variable domain (rest looked up from reference TRBV2 and TRBJ2-3): EPEVTQTPSHQVTQMGQEVILRCVPISNHLYFYWYRQILGQKVEFLVSFYNNEISEKSEIFDDQFSVERPDGSNFTLKIRSTKLEDSAMYFCASNAGTDTQYFGPGTRLTVL.

V and J are TRBV12-3 or TRBV12-4 and TRBJ2-1; D is perhaps TRBD2 (6 bases). The V gene lost 3 bases and the J gene lost 10 bases, with 13 bases spanning the gap. This CDR3 region has 13 residues. CDR3 DNA: TGTGCCAGCAGTTTGGAGGGGATCGGCGAGCAGTTCTTC. It specifies CASSLEGIGEQFF.

This chain connects TRBV5-1 to TRBJ1-3; possible D gene TRBD1, 6 bases. CDR3 length: 15 residues. CDR1 and CDR2 (germline): SGHRS, YFSETQ. Trimming shortened V by 3 bases and J by 4 bases, and 14 bases separated the two germline ends. The CDR3 protein is CASSSLGGEGNTIYF. For the CDR3, the DNA is TGCGCCAGCAGCTCCCTAGGGGGAGAAGGAAACACCATATATTTT.

V and J are TRBV5-5 and TRBJ2-3, with 10 bases matching TRBD2. Germline V gene sequence: CDR1 SGHKS, CDR2 YYEKEE (reference sequence). CDR3 size: 15 residues. Germline trimming cut 5 bases from V and 8 bases from J; bases unmatched to any gene: 11. The CDR3 is CASRVLAGAPGTQYF. The CDR3 DNA reads TGTGCCAGCAGAGTGCTAGCGGGAGCCCCCGGTACGCAGTATTTT.

This chain links TRBV9 with TRBJ1-3, with a possible D match to TRBD1 (5 bases). In germline, CDR1 is SGDLS, CDR2 YYNGEE. The CDR3 has 17 residues. Between the trimmed V and J ends, which lost 0 bases and 2 bases, there was a span of 15 bases. The chain's CDR3 is CASSVDPLAGAGNTIYF. Written as DNA, the CDR3 is TGTGCCAGCAGCGTAGACCCGTTGGCGGGGGCTGGAAACACCATATATTTT.

The V and J genes are TRBV14 and TRBJ1-2; a weak D match, TRBD1 (5 bases). CDR1 and CDR2 (germline): SGHDN, FVKESK. The V gene lost 4 bases and the J gene lost 4 bases, with 19 bases spanning the gap. CDR3 size: 16 residues. This chain's CDR3 is CASSLGGAGSTYGYTF. The CDR3 nucleotides read TGTGCCAGCAGCCTTGGAGGGGCAGGGAGTACCTATGGCTACACCTTC.

The V and J genes are TRBV7-3 and TRBJ2-1; 9 bases fit TRBD2. The CDR3 spans 15 residues. In germline, CDR1 is SGHTA, CDR2 FQGTGA. The J segment lost 1 base and the V segment lost 2 bases, leaving 0 bases of the junction unmatched. CDR3 nucleotide sequence: TGTGCCAGCAGCTTACTAGCGGGGTCCTACAATGAGCAGTTCTTC. Its protein product is CASSLLAGSYNEQFF.

This clone was detected only once. The rearrangement joins TRBV5-1 to TRBJ1-3; 7 nucleotides align to TRBD1. The V gene's germline CDR1 is SGHRS and CDR2 YFSETQ. This CDR3 spans 15 amino acids. Trimming removed 4 bases from V and 2 bases from J; junction bases left unmatched: 6. CDR3 loop: CASSIGTAAGNTIYF. CDR3 coding DNA: TGCGCCAGCAGCATCGGGACAGCGGCTGGAAACACCATATATTTT.

This chain links TRBV12-5 with TRBJ1-3, with D uncertain. The CDR3 loop spans 13 amino acids. Germline CDR1 reads LGHNT; CDR2 reads FRNRAP. Trimming cost V 3 bases and J 6 bases, with 9 bases left between them. The CDR3 region is CASGLQPLNTIYF. In DNA form, the CDR3 reads TGTGCTAGTGGTTTACAACCGTTAAACACCATATATTTT.

V usage is TRBV5-1 and J usage is TRBJ1-2; a weak D match, TRBD1 (6 bases). Germline values: CDR1 SGHRS, CDR2 YFSETQ. CDR3 length equals 13 residues. V was trimmed by 2 bases and J by 6 bases, leaving 11 bases between them. In DNA form, the CDR3 reads TGCGCCAGCAGCTTACAACAGGGTCATGGCTACACCTTC. It is translated as CASSLQQGHGYTF.

The J gene is TRBJ1-1, the V gene TRBV6-5; perhaps TRBD1 as D (6 bases). This CDR3 contains 15 residues. Per germline, CDR1 MNHEY and CDR2 SVGAGI. Trimming shortened V by 8 bases and J by 4 bases, and 20 bases separated the two germline ends. The CDR3, as DNA: TGTGCCAGCGGACCCTTAGCACAGGGCACCACTGAAGCTTTCTTT. Its protein product is CASGPLAQGTTEAFF.

A single count supports this clone. The V and J genes are TRBV3-1 (or the pseudogene TRBV3-2) and TRBJ2-3; possibly TRBD1 for D (5 bases). The CDR3 is 14 residues long. Per germline, CDR1 LGHDT and CDR2 YNNKEL (reference sequence). Trimming left V 7 bases short and J 2 bases short, with 13 bases between. The CDR3 protein is CASKEGVVTDTQYF. In DNA, the CDR3 is TGTGCCAGCAAGGAAGGGGTTGTCACAGATACGCAGTATTTT.

The chain has TRBV6-5 and TRBJ2-5; 9 nucleotides agree with TRBD1. Trimming at V came to 7 bases and at J to 5 bases, leaving 8 bases not matched to a gene. The CDR3 contains 14 residues. CDR1 is MNHEY and CDR2 is SVGAGI in the germline V gene. CDR3 sequence: CASTDNRGHETQYF. The CDR3 DNA sequence: TGTGCCAGCACCGACAACAGGGGGCATGAGACCCAGTACTTC.

The chain recombines TRBV18 with TRBJ2-7, with D perhaps being TRBD1 or TRBD2 (6 bases each). Germline-derived CDR1 and CDR2 are KGHSH and LQKENI. V dropped 2 bases and J dropped 3 bases, with 20 bases sitting between them. This CDR3 contains 17 residues. The CDR3 loop reads CASSPSVSGDRLYEQYF. CDR3 coding DNA: TGTGCCAGCTCACCAAGTGTCTCGGGAGACAGGCTCTACGAGCAGTACTTC.

V usage is TRBV6-4 and J usage is TRBJ2-3; tentatively, D is TRBD2 (5 bases). This CDR3 contains 15 residues. The germline V and J ends were trimmed by 0 bases and 1 base, with 8 bases remaining between them. Looked up from germline, CDR1 is MRHNA and CDR2 is SNTAGT. Here the CDR3 DNA reads TGTGCCAGCAGTGACTCACGGGATGGCACAGATACGCAGTATTTT. Its translation is CASSDSRDGTDTQYF.

The chain recombines TRBV3-1 (or the pseudogene TRBV3-2) with TRBJ1-6; TRBD1 might be the D (5 bases). The CDR3 has 16 amino acids. The V gene lost 1 base and the J gene lost 7 bases, with 14 bases spanning the gap. CDR1 and CDR2 (germline): LGHDT, YNNKEL (reference sequence). The CDR3 DNA sequence: TGTGCCAGCAGCCAAGCCCCGGGGCTGCGGAATTCACCCCTCCACTTT. Protein sequence: CASSQAPGLRNSPLHF.

The chain is built from TRBV21-1 and TRBJ2-2. TRBV21-1 is recorded as a pseudogene. The CDR3 has 11 amino acids. The CDR3 reads CASSKAGELFF. CDR3 in DNA: TGTGCCAGCAGCAAAGCAGGGGAGCTGTTTTTT.

V usage is TRBV6-5 and J usage is TRBJ2-7, with 8 bases fitting TRBD2. V lost 2 bases, J lost 6 bases, and 6 bases stayed unmatched. This CDR3 comprises 14 residues. Looked up from germline, CDR1 is MNHEY and CDR2 is SVGAGI. CDR3 amino acids: CASSYTAGEGEQYF. The DNA of the CDR3 is TGTGCCAGCAGTTACACAGCGGGAGAGGGCGAGCAGTACTTC.

V usage is TRBV10-3 and J usage is TRBJ2-7, with D perhaps TRBD2 (5 bases). CDR3 size: 11 residues. Germline V gene data show CDR1 as ENHRY and CDR2 as SYGVKD. The CDR3 DNA reads TGTGCTTCCAGCGGCTCCTACGAGCAGTACTTC. As protein: CASSGSYEQYF.